The 8 T cell receptor beta chains below were found in one sample sequenced in a study of regulatory T cells in long-lasting Graves disease. Libraries of TCR beta came from iRepertoire HTBI primers plus Arm-PCR of CDR3 regions. TCRdb analysed the multiplex PCR reads with MiXCR anew, one entry per CDR3 protein. Among 200,000 to 250,000 distinct CDR3 sequences listed, 20% were seen once. The time point is: newly diagnosed GD, antithyroid drugs for less than 3 months. Following extraction of RNA from PBMCs, that RNA was used to make the TCR library. The sample here was peripheral blood mononuclear cells (PBMCs), taken at new diagnosis, from a patient treated with antithyroid drugs. These TCRs come from a female donor with Graves disease.

Ten or more counts support this clonotype. The J gene is TRBJ1-1, the V gene TRBV5-5; 7 bases are a match to TRBD1. With 3 bases clipped from V and 1 base from J, the junction kept 3 bases outside the gene matches. Germline CDR1 reads SGHKS; CDR2 reads YYEKEE (reference sequence). The CDR3 covers 14 residues. CDR3 protein: CASSWSGGNTEAFF. As DNA, the CDR3 is TGTGCCAGCAGCTGGTCAGGGGGGAACACTGAAGCTTTCTTT. The full variable domain, its missing parts supplied by reference TRBV5-5 and TRBJ1-1, is DAGVTQSPTHLIKTRGQQVTLRCSPISGHKSVSWYQQVLGQGPQFIFQYYEKEERGRGNFPDRFSARQFPNYSSELNVNALLLGDSALYLCASSWSGGNTEAFFGQGTRLTVV.

This clonotype has a single count. The J gene is TRBJ2-7, the V gene TRBV20-1; TRBD1 agrees at 7 bases. There are 13 residues in the CDR3. The trim removed 3 bases at V and 5 bases at J, leaving 7 bases unmatched. Germline CDR1 DFQATT, CDR2 SNEGSKA (reference sequence). Written as DNA, the CDR3 is TGCAGTGCTAGGACAGGGCCAGGACACGAGCAGTACTTC. As protein: CSARTGPGHEQYF.

The chain couples TRBV6-1 to TRBJ2-3, with TRBD2 matching over 11 bases. With 6 bases clipped from V and 4 bases from J, the junction kept 18 bases outside the gene matches. The germline CDR1 and CDR2 sequences are MNHNS and SASEGT. This CDR3 is built from 19 residues. The CDR3 region has the DNA TGTGCCAGCAGACTCTCACTAGCGGGGGAAATGGACGGTGCAGATACGCAGTATTTT. Translation: CASRLSLAGEMDGADTQYF.

This clonotype was seen ten or more times. The chain joins TRBV2 to TRBJ2-2; tentatively, D is TRBD1 (6 bases). Trimming left V 2 bases short and J 3 bases short, with 7 bases between. Germline CDR1 reads SNHLY; CDR2 reads FYNNEI. CDR3 length equals 14 residues. The CDR3 is CASSETGYTGELFF. The CDR3 DNA is TGTGCCAGCAGTGAAACAGGGTACACCGGGGAGCTGTTTTTT. The variable domain in full, completed from reference TRBV2 and TRBJ2-2, reads EPEVTQTPSHQVTQMGQEVILRCVPISNHLYFYWYRQILGQKVEFLVSFYNNEISEKSEIFDDQFSVERPDGSNFTLKIRSTKLEDSAMYFCASSETGYTGELFFGEGSRLTVL.

This clonotype was seen many times. The chain couples TRBV20-1 to TRBJ2-3; D uncertain. V shed 0 bases and J shed 1 base, with 11 bases lying between them. The germline CDR1 and CDR2 sequences are DFQATT and SNEGSKA (reference sequence). The CDR3 runs 15 residues. Written as DNA, the CDR3 is TGCAGTGCTAGAGATGGCCCCGAGGGCACAGATACGCAGTATTTT. This encodes CSARDGPEGTDTQYF.

This clonotype was seen many times. The rearrangement joins TRBV12-3 or TRBV12-4 to TRBJ2-1; the D call may be TRBD1 or TRBD2 (6 bases each). CDR3 size: 15 residues. Trimming shortened V by 8 bases and J by 4 bases, and 18 bases separated the two germline ends. This CDR3 is CASWRAEGGYNEQFF. Here the CDR3 DNA reads TGTGCCAGCTGGCGGGCCGAGGGGGGTTACAATGAGCAGTTCTTC.

This clonotype was detected a few times. The genes are TRBV5-8 and TRBJ2-5, with 9 bases lining up with TRBD1. Unmatched junction bases numbered 6, after V lost 2 bases and J lost 4 bases. CDR3 length equals 15 residues. The germline V gene has CDR1 SGHTS and CDR2 YDEGEE. The CDR3 DNA reads as TGTGCCAGCAGCTTCGGACAGGGGCTAGGAGAGACCCAGTACTTC. Protein: CASSFGQGLGETQYF.

The sample holds many counts of this clonotype. The chain combines TRBV7-8 with TRBJ1-6; D is unresolved. The germline V and J ends were trimmed by 6 bases and 4 bases, with 7 bases remaining between them. Looked up from germline, CDR1 is SGHVS and CDR2 is FQNEAQ. The CDR3 has 13 residues. Here the CDR3 DNA reads TGTGCCAGCAGATGGGGTTATAATTCACCCCTCCACTTT. Translating it yields CASRWGYNSPLHF.